A selection of T cell receptor beta chains follows, all from one sample in a study of molecular identifiers for immune sequencing clone quantification. Each CDR3 protein gets one entry after TCRdb re-called the PCR reads with MiXCR. Here the sample spans just over 40,000 distinct CDR3 sequences, 24% being singletons. Sequencing input: naive CD8+ T cells from blood, with Jurkat cell RNA spiked in. These receptors came from a human donor in good health. Some libraries in this study had Jurkat cell RNA spiked in. CDR3s include the opening cysteine and the closing phenylalanine or tryptophan. The order of the fields is V gene, J gene, clone size, D gene, CDR3 DNA, CDR3 protein. D genes are given only for firm matches. Clone size is stated in some rows and not others, as once, few, many or a class when expanded.

TRBV28	TRBJ2-2	.	TRBD2	TGTGCCAGCAGCCCGGGACTAGACACCGGGGAGCTGTTTTTT	CASSPGLDTGELFF
TRBV6-2/TRBV6-3	TRBJ2-3	many	TRBD2	TGTGCCAGCAGTCCCCAGCGGGGGAGGGGAGATACGCAGTATTTT	CASSPQRGRGDTQYF
TRBV6-2/TRBV6-3	TRBJ1-5	many	.	TGTGCCAGCAGTCACAGGGCTAGCAATCAGCCCCAGCATTTT	CASSHRASNQPQHF
TRBV7-2	TRBJ2-4	many	.	TGTGCCAGCAGCTTAGTAGGAGCCAAAAACATTCAGTACTTC	CASSLVGAKNIQYF
TRBV18	TRBJ1-4	few	.	TGTGCCAGCTCACCCTGCAAGAGGGGTGGTGAAAAACTGTTTTTT	CASSPCKRGGEKLFF
TRBV7-9	TRBJ2-7	many	.	TGTGCCAGCAGCTTAAGTCTGGCAGCCTCCTACGAGCAGTACTTC	CASSLSLAASYEQYF
TRBV27	TRBJ2-3	many	TRBD1	TGTGCCAGCAGTTTATCGAGACAGGGTAGAGGCACAGATACGCAGTATTTT	CASSLSRQGRGTDTQYF
TRBV6-2/TRBV6-3	TRBJ2-2	many	TRBD2	TGTGCCAGCTGTAGCGGGAGCGGTATCACCGGGGAGCTGTTTTTT	CASCSGSGITGELFF
TRBV20-1	TRBJ2-5	.	TRBD1	TGCAGTGCTAGAGATTTTAACGCGTTGAGCCAGGGGGACATTAAGACCCAGTACTTC	CSARDFNALSQGDIKTQYF
TRBV2	TRBJ2-7	many	TRBD2	TGTGCCAGCAGCCCCTTCAGCGGGGAATACGAGCAGTACTTC	CASSPFSGEYEQYF
TRBV6-5	TRBJ2-3	many	.	TGTGCCAGCAGTTACACAGGTGCCTACACAGATACGCAGTATTTT	CASSYTGAYTDTQYF
TRBV2	TRBJ2-1	many	TRBD1	TGTGCCACACAGGGACAGGGGTACAATGAGCAGTTCTTC	CATQGQGYNEQFF
TRBV11-3	TRBJ2-7	many	.	TGTGCCAGCAGTCAAAGGGACTCCTACGAGCAGTACTTC	CASSQRDSYEQYF
TRBV29-1	TRBJ2-6	many	.	TGCAGCGTTGTCCCGCCTGGCTCTGGGGCCAACGTCCTGACTTTC	CSVVPPGSGANVLTF
TRBV28	TRBJ2-5	many	TRBD1	TGTGCCAGCATCGGACAGGGGGAAGAGACCCAGTACTTC	CASIGQGEETQYF
TRBV7-9	TRBJ2-3	many	.	TGTGCCAGCAGCCCCGGGCCCACCCAGGGACAGTATTTT	CASSPGPTQGQYF
TRBV28	TRBJ1-1	.	.	TGTGCCAGCGGTAGGGCTTCACCGGGAGCTTCCTTT	CASGRASPGASF
TRBV7-9	TRBJ1-1	many	.	TGTGCCAGCAGCTTAGCCGCAACAGGTGAAGCTTTCTTT	CASSLAATGEAFF
TRBV12-5	TRBJ1-5	many	.	TGTGCTAGTGGGCTCTTCGGAAGCAATCAGCCCCAGCATTTT	CASGLFGSNQPQHF
TRBV27	TRBJ2-6	many	TRBD1	TGTGCCAGCAGTTATCAGGGGGCGCTCGGGGCCAACGTCCTGACTTTC	CASSYQGALGANVLTF
TRBV4-3	TRBJ1-1	medium-sized	.	TGCGCCAGCAGCCAACGACAGTATAGCACTGAAGCTTTCTTT	CASSQRQYSTEAFF
TRBV3-1	TRBJ2-5	many	.	TGTGCCAGCAGCCAAGTTTCGGTCGGGAGTGAGACCCAGTACTTC	CASSQVSVGSETQYF
TRBV19	TRBJ1-5	.	.	TGTGTCAGTAGGAGCCCAGGGTGGAATCAGCCCCAGCATTTT	CVSRSPGWNQPQHF
TRBV20-1	TRBJ1-5	.	.	TGCAGTGCGTACGTCCCCCTTAGCAATCAGCCCCAGCATTTT	CSAYVPLSNQPQHF
TRBV4-3	TRBJ2-7	many	TRBD1	TGCGCCAGCAGCCAAGATAGGCAGGGGGCGCGGGAGCAGTACTTC	CASSQDRQGAREQYF
TRBV4-2	TRBJ2-7	many	TRBD2	TGTGCCAGCAGCCAAGTGGGGCGGGAGGACGCCTACGAGCAGTACTTC	CASSQVGREDAYEQYF
TRBV7-9	TRBJ1-4	many	.	TGTGCCAGCAGCGATCTGGACCGTGCAACTAATGAAAAACTGTTTTTT	CASSDLDRATNEKLFF
TRBV4-1	TRBJ2-4	.	.	TGCGCCAGCAGCATACAGTGGGCTGCTTCCAAAAACATTCAGTACTTC	CASSIQWAASKNIQYF
TRBV7-9	TRBJ2-7	many	.	TGTGCCAGCAGCCCGCTAGGGGGGTACGAGCAGTACTTC	CASSPLGGYEQYF
TRBV19	TRBJ1-5	few	.	TGTGCCAGTAGTATCCTCCCACAGGGTGGATATCAGCCCCAGCATTTT	CASSILPQGGYQPQHF
TRBV7-2	TRBJ2-5	once	.	TGTGCCAGCAGCTTAGTCGGGGGCGCGGAGCCCCCGTACTTC	CASSLVGGAEPPYF
TRBV20-1	TRBJ1-1	many	.	TGCAGTGCTAGAGCAAGCCAGAGACTTTTGAACACTGAAGCTTTCTTT	CSARASQRLLNTEAFF
TRBV27	TRBJ2-1	.	TRBD2	TGTGCCAGCAGTTTCGGGCTAGCGGGCAACAATGAGCAGTTCTTC	CASSFGLAGNNEQFF
TRBV11-2	TRBJ2-1	.	TRBD2	TGTGCCAGCAGCTCTAGGACTAGCGCCTACAATGAGCAGTTCTTC	CASSSRTSAYNEQFF
TRBV4-1	TRBJ2-7	.	.	TGCGCCCGCCGCCCGGACGGCTCCTACGAGCAGTACTTC	CARRPDGSYEQYF
TRBV5-6	TRBJ2-3	many	.	TGTGCCAGCAGCTTAGATCTGGCAGGGGGCACAGATACGCAGTATTTT	CASSLDLAGGTDTQYF
TRBV29-1	TRBJ1-3	.	.	TGCAGCGTTGATATACGGGGCTCTGGAAACACCATATATTTT	CSVDIRGSGNTIYF
TRBV2	TRBJ2-5	many	TRBD2	TGTGCCAGCAGTGAATCGAAGACTAGCGGGGTGACCCAGTACTTC	CASSESKTSGVTQYF
TRBV6-5	TRBJ2-1	many	TRBD2	TGTGCCAGCAGCACAGGACTAGCGGGAGTCCAACTTTACAATGAGCAGTTCTTC	CASSTGLAGVQLYNEQFF
TRBV12-3/TRBV12-4	TRBJ2-5	.	.	TGTGCCAGCAGTTTTTGGGAAGAGACCCAGTACTTC	CASSFWEETQYF
TRBV24-1	TRBJ2-3	many	.	TGTGCCACCAGTGATCCTTCTAGCAAAAGCACAGATACGCAGTATTTT	CATSDPSSKSTDTQYF
TRBV2	TRBJ2-7	many	.	TGTGCCAGCAGCGGCCCTCCGAAGGGGATCTACGAGCAGTACTTC	CASSGPPKGIYEQYF
TRBV12-5	TRBJ2-1	few	TRBD2	TGTGCTAGTGGTTTCGACTCCGCGGGGGGCTCAACCTACAATGAGCAGTTCTTC	CASGFDSAGGSTYNEQFF
TRBV6-5	TRBJ2-5	many	.	TGTGCCAGCAGTACCTTCTATGAGGTAGAGACCCAGTACTTC	CASSTFYEVETQYF